Below, 4 T cell receptor beta chains from the same sample are listed, as sequenced in a study of vaccination and CD4 T cells after COVID-19. Antigens for these TCRs are unknown. At the Johns Hopkins FTIC core, DNA taken from cultured CD4+ T cells was sequenced by way of the Oncomine TCR Beta short-read assay. TCRdb fed the PCR reads into MiXCR, producing one record per CDR3 protein. Here the sample spans about 13,000 distinct CDR3 sequences, approximately 42% being singletons. The treatment was: approximately nine-day PBMC culture with coronavirus spike peptide pools or control peptides (ViraFEST assay). Sample: CD4+ T cells from blood, cultured in vitro, taken after SARS-CoV-2 vaccination. The receptors here all came from a human donor who had recovered from COVID-19.

The rearrangement joins TRBV10-3 to TRBJ2-5; D ambiguous. V was pared by 4 bases and J by 2 bases, with 8 bases between. Germline V gene lookup returns CDR1 ENHRY and CDR2 SYGVKD. The CDR3 has 13 residues. DNA for the CDR3: TGTGCCATCAGTGGGCCAGTTCAAGAGACCCAGTACTTC. Its protein is CAISGPVQETQYF.

This clonotype has a handful of counts. The rearrangement joins TRBV7-2 to TRBJ1-1; D is uncertain. Per germline, CDR1 SGHTA and CDR2 FQGNSA. This CDR3 has 14 residues. With 5 bases removed from V and 5 bases from J, the gap between germline ends came to 15 bases. The chain's CDR3 is CASSRQTPRTEAFF. The CDR3 DNA sequence: TGTGCCAGCAGCCGCCAGACCCCGAGGACTGAAGCTTTCTTT.

This clonotype was found a few times. This rearrangement joins TRBV19 to TRBJ1-2; TRBD1 is a possible D gene (5 bases). The CDR3 consists of 13 residues. CDR1 is LNHDA, CDR2 SQIVND, per germline (reference sequence). V was shortened by 7 bases and J by 3 bases, with 12 bases between the two germline ends. In nucleotides, the CDR3 is TGTGCCAGTACCACAGGTGGACACTATGGCTACACCTTC. Its protein product is CASTTGGHYGYTF. The full variable domain, rest sourced from reference TRBV19 and TRBJ1-2, is DGGITQSPKYLFRKEGQNVTLSCEQNLNHDAMYWYRQDPGQGLRLIYYSQIVNDFQKGDIAEGYSVSREKKESFPLTVTSAQKNPTAFYLCASTTGGHYGYTFGSGTRLTVV.

This sequence joins TRBV28 and TRBJ2-7; 7 positions agree with TRBD1. Per the germline V gene, CDR1 is MDHEN and CDR2 is SYDVKM. J was trimmed by 5 bases and V by 3 bases; bases with no gene match: 7. The CDR3 runs to 14 residues. Here the CDR3 reads CASSFRQGSNEQYF. CDR3 coding DNA: TGTGCCAGCAGTTTCCGACAGGGTTCGAACGAGCAGTACTTC.